This T cell receptor (beta chain) emerged from a study of post-analysis software for immune sequencing data. Study results and limitations: TRBV5-6, TRBV5-1 and TRBV20-1 belonged to a set of roughly five TRBV segments that were more frequent in patients than controls. Normalized Chao1 diversity in multiple sclerosis patients fell significantly below that of controls.

Of note for this clonotype: Antigen unknown.

Germline V gives CDR1 SGHRS, CDR2 YFSETQ. The CDR3 consists of 15 residues. V trimming: 2 bases; J trimming: 1 base; junction bases outside the gene matches: 5. Tagging with unique molecular identifiers was a feature of the TCR beta cDNA libraries. Each CDR3 protein gets one entry after TCRdb re-called the PCR reads with MiXCR. The sample contains hundreds of thousands of distinct CDR3 sequences, 55% to 60% of which appear only once. The sample taken for sequencing was blood. The chain couples TRBV5-1 to TRBJ2-5, with 7 bases lining up with TRBD1. The receptor's source is a girl aged 2 to 10 with multiple sclerosis. The CDR3 sequence is CASSLTGASQETQYF. In nucleotides, the CDR3 is TGCGCCAGCAGCTTAACAGGGGCCTCCCAAGAGACCCAGTACTTC.